This TCR beta chain was retrieved from a study of T cells in tuberculosis. Study context: T cells were selected with CD1B tetramers loaded with glucose monomycolate. Within 7 days of starting treatment, or before, PBMC were stored. General study points: Smaller alpha distances in active tuberculosis partly reflected shorter CDR3-alpha lengths. Smaller distances to GMM-specific TCRs suggested their expansion in active tuberculosis.

Germline CDR1 is LGHNA and CDR2 is YSLEER. V was pared by 0 bases and J by 2 bases, with 8 bases of the junction left unmatched. The CDR3 is 18 amino acids. In the case of this clone: As yet, its antigen is unknown.

Specified time point: new active TB diagnosis, blood taken before or within 7 days of starting treatment. Generated by immunoSEQ multiplex PCR, the TCRdb table keeps only in-frame clones and is missing some. This repertoire shows roughly 34,000 clones, roughly 85% found once; its top ten account for roughly 5%. The receptor's source is an adult with tuberculosis. The material was PBMCs, obtained at tuberculosis diagnosis. The genes are TRBV4-3 and TRBJ1-4; 8 bases line up with TRBD1. CDR3 residues: CASSQDTTGGLTNEKLFF. The CDR3 nucleotides are TGCGCCAGCAGCCAAGACACCACAGGGGGGCTTACTAATGAAAAACTGTTTTTT.